Listed here are 13 T cell receptor beta chains from one sample, sequenced in a study of post-analysis software for immune sequencing data. Overall study results and limits: Patients showed TRBV5-6, TRBV5-1 and TRBV20-1 among five TRBV segments more frequent than in controls.

For these receptors, no antigen is known. Incorporated into the TCR beta cDNA libraries were unique molecular identifiers, which served to reduce PCR and sequencing biases. One entry per CDR3 protein results from TCRdb running MiXCR on the PCR reads. The profile shows 170,000 or so distinct CDR3 sequences, approximately 30% of them singletons. Sequencing was carried out using blood. All receptors derive from a girl between 10 and 17 years old with multiple sclerosis.

This clonotype was detected a few times. This chain joins TRBV24-1 and TRBJ1-4; D call uncertain. CDR1 KGHDR and CDR2 SFDVKD come from the germline V gene. The CDR3 consists of 15 residues. V was clipped by 4 bases and J by 6 bases, with 14 bases between them. The CDR3 nucleotides read TGTGCCACCAGTGACCCCACGGTGGCGGATGAAAAACTGTTTTTT. Protein product: CATSDPTVADEKLFF.

The rearrangement joins TRBV2 to TRBJ2-2; 7 nucleotides line up with TRBD2. Germline lookup yields CDR1 SNHLY and CDR2 FYNNEI. This CDR3 has 16 residues. V lost 3 bases and J lost 0; bases outside the gene matches: 4. This CDR3 is CASSDVAGTNTGELFF. In nucleotides, the CDR3 is TGTGCCAGCAGTGATGTAGCGGGCACGAACACCGGGGAGCTGTTTTTT.

This clonotype came up a few times. V and J are TRBV28 and TRBJ2-1; TRBD2 matches at 11 bases. Unmatched junction bases numbered 5, after V lost 8 bases and J lost 8 bases. CDR1 and CDR2 (germline): MDHEN, SYDVKM. CDR3 length equals 13 residues. The CDR3 protein is CASGTSGRDEQFF. CDR3 nucleotides: TGTGCCAGCGGCACTAGCGGGAGAGATGAGCAGTTCTTC.

CDR3 amino acids: CASSRDGGANNQPQHF. Here the CDR3 DNA reads TGTGCCAGCAGCCGGGACGGTGGGGCAAACAATCAGCCCCAGCATTTT. The J gene is TRBJ1-5, the V gene TRBV2, with a possible D match to TRBD1 (5 bases). CDR1 is SNHLY and CDR2 is FYNNEI in the germline V gene. V lost 6 bases to trimming and J lost 3 bases, with 18 bases between them. This CDR3 region has 16 residues.

In this sample, this clonotype turned up a few times. The gene calls are TRBV28 and TRBJ2-7; D call uncertain. Germline lookup yields CDR1 MDHEN and CDR2 SYDVKM. The V gene lost 2 bases and the J gene lost 5 bases, with 13 bases spanning the gap. The CDR3 sequence is 14 residues long. This CDR3 is CASSLAVGPNEQYF. In nucleotides, the CDR3 is TGTGCCAGCAGTTTAGCTGTGGGCCCTAACGAGCAGTACTTC.

This clonotype was recorded at least ten times. The gene calls are TRBV5-1 and TRBJ2-3; TRBD1 matches 7 bases. CDR1 SGHRS and CDR2 YFSETQ come from the germline V gene. With V trimmed by 2 bases and J by 1 base, 4 bases remained unmatched. The CDR3 runs to 15 residues. The CDR3 DNA reads TGCGCCAGCAGCTTAGGGACAGCAGGCACAGATACGCAGTATTTT. Protein sequence: CASSLGTAGTDTQYF.

This clonotype was found many times. The gene calls are TRBV10-3 and TRBJ1-5; D ambiguous. Germline assignment: CDR1 ENHRY and CDR2 SYGVKD. V was pared by 2 bases and J by 5 bases, with 13 bases between. The CDR3 runs to 15 residues. CDR3 sequence reads: CAISEEAADYQPQHF. The CDR3 DNA reads as TGTGCCATCAGTGAGGAAGCAGCAGATTATCAGCCCCAGCATTTT.

In its sample, this clonotype was seen many times. The chain couples TRBV9 to TRBJ2-1; 9 nucleotides match TRBD2. V gave up 0 bases and J gave up 7 bases; unmatched junction bases: 5. The CDR3 is 15 amino acids. From germline, CDR1 is SGDLS and CDR2 YYNGEE. The chain's CDR3 is CASSVVAGVENEQFF. The CDR3 nucleotides read TGTGCCAGCAGCGTAGTAGCGGGAGTTGAGAATGAGCAGTTCTTC.

The chain couples TRBV3-1 to TRBJ2-7; the match to TRBD1 covers 7 bases. After removal of 4 bases from V and 5 bases from J, the junction contained 11 bases not matched to a gene. The CDR3 contains 15 residues. CDR1 and CDR2 (germline): LGHDT, YNNKEL (reference sequence). CDR3 nucleotide sequence: TGTGCCAGCAGCCTCCAGGCAGGGGGTCAGGACGAGCAGTACTTC. It yields the protein CASSLQAGGQDEQYF.

This chain joins TRBV6-2 or TRBV6-3 and TRBJ1-2; D unclear. The CDR3 covers 11 residues. The V gene lost 8 bases and the J gene lost 4 bases, with 8 bases spanning the gap. Germline loops: CDR1 MNHEY, CDR2 SVGEGT. In nucleotides, the CDR3 is TGTGCCAGCGCTTCTGCCTATGGCTACACCTTC. This codes for CASASAYGYTF.

This clonotype was observed at least ten times. The gene calls are TRBV30 and TRBJ2-5; tentatively, D is TRBD2 (5 bases). The DNA end is a closer match to TRBJ2-7, so the J assignment may be wrong. This CDR3 is 12 amino acids long. Germline V gene sequence: CDR1 GTSNPN, CDR2 SVGIG (reference sequence). The CDR3 spells CAWKRESVEQYF. In DNA form, the CDR3 reads TGTGCCTGGAAAAGGGAGTCGGTCGAGCAGTACTTC.

The table lists this clonotype with many counts. The J gene is TRBJ2-7, the V gene TRBV12-3 or TRBV12-4, with TRBD1 matching 7 bases. The CDR3 spans 14 residues. The V and J ends lost 2 bases and 5 bases, in that order; junction bases with no gene match: 6. As DNA, the CDR3 is TGTGCCAGCAGTTTACAAGGGGGCATCCACGAGCAGTACTTC. Its translation is CASSLQGGIHEQYF.

This clonotype appeared a few times. V usage is TRBV20-1 and J usage is TRBJ1-6; no reliable D call. Trimming removed 0 bases at V and 9 bases at J, with 15 bases between. This CDR3 contains 15 residues. The germline V gene encodes CDR1 DFQATT and CDR2 SNEGSKA (reference sequence). The CDR3 DNA reads TGCAGTGCTAGAGACGCGTCGGGTTACGGTTCACCCCTCCACTTT. This sequence encodes CSARDASGYGSPLHF.